Below, 9 T cell receptor delta chains from the same sample are listed, as sequenced in a study of gamma delta lymphoproliferative disorders and STAT genes. TCRdb reran clone calling via CATT on the multiplex PCR reads. This sample yields over a thousand delta-chain clones, of which around 2.7% are seen a single time; 64% belongs to the top ten. Sequencing used genomic DNA taken from PBMCs of patients and controls. Sequencing was performed on blood. Source of these receptors: a human donor with gamma-delta T-cell large granular lymphocyte leukemia.

In this sample, this clone turned up a few times. A far larger clone differs by one base, so this is likely a read error. This CDR3 is also generated by other DNA sequences in the sample. V usage is TRDV1 and J usage is TRDJ1; D remains unclear. This CDR3 spans 14 amino acids. V was trimmed by 5 bases and J by 5 bases, leaving 15 bases between them. CDR1 is TSWWSYY, CDR2 QGS, per germline. CDR3 sequence (DNA): TGTGCTCTTGGGCCAGGGCGTTCTGTTGATAAACTCATCTTT. As protein: CALGPGRSVDKLIF.

This clone counts as medium-sized. V gene TRAV29/DV5 combines with J gene TRDJ1; the match to TRDD3 covers 10 bases. Looked up from germline, CDR1 is NSMFDY and CDR2 is ISSIKDK. The CDR3 length is 17 residues. V shed 3 bases, J shed 3 bases, and the junction held 14 bases outside the gene matches. CDR3 residues: CAATSSYWGIRPDKLIF. CDR3 DNA sequence: TGTGCAGCAACTTCCTCGTACTGGGGGATTCGGCCCGATAAACTCATCTTT.

This clone has only a few counts. This chain connects TRDV1 to TRDJ1, with 10 bases fitting TRDD3. The length of the CDR3 is 21 residues. The junction had 20 bases not matched to a gene; V was cut back by 4 bases and J by 0 bases. Germline-derived CDR1 and CDR2 are TSWWSYY and QGS. The CDR3 nucleotides read TGTGCTCTTGGGGGTCCTAGATCCTACCCGTACTGGGGGATCTACACCGATAAACTCATCTTT. Protein: CALGGPRSYPYWGIYTDKLIF.

Note on this clone: TCRdb has a much larger clone's protein, which differs at residue 5 from the translation of this DNA, likely because of a read error; what is shown is the protein translated from the DNA. V and J are TRDV1 and TRDJ1; D perhaps matches TRDD3 (5 bases). This CDR3 is built from 19 residues. V dropped 3 bases and J dropped 0 bases, with 23 bases sitting between them. In germline, CDR1 is TSWWSYY, CDR2 QGS. CDR3 sequence: CALGDPFLPGGLYTDKLIF. DNA for the CDR3: TGTGCTCTTGGGGACCCATTTCTACCCGGGGGCCTCTACACCGATAAACTCATCTTT.

As to this clone: Translating this DNA gives a protein that differs at residue 15 from the TCRdb one, which belongs to a much larger clone; a read error is likely, and the protein shown is this translation. The chain is built from TRAV29/DV5 and TRDJ1; 9 bases align to TRDD3. The germline gives CDR1 NSMFDY, CDR2 ISSIKDK. The CDR3 has 19 residues. Written as DNA, the CDR3 is TGTGCAGCAAGCTTTTCCCCACTGGGGGACCCCTGGTACACCGGTAAACTCATCTTT. Translating gives CAASFSPLGDPWYTGKLIF.

This clone came up a few times. TCRdb records a much larger clone's protein for this DNA, with a difference at residue 19 that likely arises from a read error; the protein given is the translation of the DNA. The V and J genes are TRDV1 and TRDJ1; 8 bases are shared with TRDD3. Germline V gene sequence: CDR1 TSWWSYY, CDR2 QGS. The CDR3 loop spans 22 amino acids. CDR3 sequence reads: CALGVPVMRVLGASTYTDRLIF. As DNA, the CDR3 is TGTGCTCTTGGGGTACCCGTGATGCGGGTACTGGGGGCCTCAACGTACACCGATAGACTCATCTTT.

The chain joins TRDV2 to TRDJ1; 8 bases line up with TRDD3. V dropped 1 base and J dropped 2; count of bases not matched to a gene: 8. This CDR3 has 16 residues. Germline V lookup: CDR1 GEAIGNYY, CDR2 EKD. This CDR3 is CACDTRAGGPTDKLIF. CDR3 nucleotide sequence: TGTGCCTGTGACACGAGGGCTGGGGGACCAACCGATAAACTCATCTTT.

This clone showed up just a few times. TCRdb's listed protein matches a much larger clone and diverges from this DNA's translation at residue 7, likely through a read error; the protein shown comes from the DNA. V is TRDV1 and J is TRDJ1, with a possible D match to TRDD2 (5 bases). This CDR3 spans 17 amino acids. The germline CDR1 and CDR2 sequences are TSWWSYY and QGS. The V end lost 0 bases, the J end lost 2 bases, and 16 bases lay between the germline ends. Here the CDR3 reads CALGELPVFPATDKLIF. The CDR3 bases are TGTGCTCTTGGGGAACTCCCCGTTTTTCCTGCAACCGATAAACTCATCTTT.

This clone has a handful of counts. The protein TCRdb gives is from a much larger clone and does not agree with this DNA's translation at residue 7, likely a read error; the protein shown here comes from the DNA. The chain employs TRDV3 and TRDJ1; 12 nucleotides line up with TRDD3. J lost 11 bases, V lost 4 bases, and 14 bases had no gene match. The CDR3 covers 14 residues. Germline V gene sequence: CDR1 TVYSNPD, CDR2 GDNSRS (reference sequence). The CDR3 region is CASTRPILGDTLIF. The CDR3, as DNA: TGTGCCTCTACACGCCCAATACTGGGGGATACCCTCATCTTT.